The clone carrying this T cell receptor beta chain was observed many times. Its antigen remains unidentified. These data belong to a study of T cells in Graves' hyperthyroidism and ophthalmopathy. Whole-study findings and limits: Ophthalmopathy could be told apart from stable hyperthyroidism with a 13 V-J model.

Germline V gene lookup returns CDR1 SGHAT and CDR2 FQNNGV. The V gene end was trimmed by 5 bases and the J gene end by 6 bases; junction bases not matched to a gene: 14. The CDR3 length is 16 residues. RNA transcripts provided the source from which TCR beta CDR3 regions were amplified. With the HTBI primer set, the TCR CDR3 went through a first round of RT-PCR. One entry per CDR3 protein, called by TCRdb with MiXCR from the multiplex PCR reads. The data show about 640,000 distinct CDR3 sequences, roughly 20% seen once. Ophthalmopathy patients showed a Clinical Activity Score of at least 3, NOSPECS grade of at least 4 and duration under 3 months. Used for diagnoses were clinical symptoms, serum thyroxine and TRAb, thyroid ultrasound and orbital computed tomography. PBMCs came from 7.5 to 10 ml fresh peripheral blood.

Sequencing was performed on blood. This receptor was taken from a man between 25 and 39 years old with Graves' ophthalmopathy. The chain uses TRBV11-2 and TRBJ2-7; 9 bases map to TRBD1. Here the CDR3 reads CASSHPGTGYLREQYF. The DNA of the CDR3 is TGTGCCAGCAGCCACCCTGGGACAGGGTATCTCCGCGAGCAGTACTTC.